This is a list of T cell receptor beta chains from one sample in a study of blood T cell repertoires in COVID-19. TCRdb's table, derived via immunoSEQ multiplex PCR, lists solely in-frame clones and lacks some. The table lists some 250,000 clones, over 65% of them singletons, with 2.5% to 4% in the top ten. The sample was peripheral blood. The source of these receptors is a woman of 80 years or more with acute or convalescent COVID-19. CDR3s include the opening cysteine and the closing phenylalanine or tryptophan. The D gene is left open where the match is weak. Rows may omit the clone size; those that give it use once, few, many or a size class.

size | J | V | D | DNA | CDR3
few | TRBJ2-5 | TRBV27 | TRBD1 | TGTGCCAGCAGCCTACAGGGGTCCTTAGAGACCCAGTACTTC | CASSLQGSLETQYF
NA | TRBJ2-7 | TRBV29-1 | NA | TGCAGCGTTGGGGGCAGGGAGCAGTACTTC | CSVGGREQYF
NA | TRBJ1-2 | TRBV9 | TRBD1 | TGTGCCAGCAGCCGCCAGGGGGACAAAGGATATGGCTACACCTTC | CASSRQGDKGYGYTF
few | TRBJ2-1 | TRBV19 | NA | TGTGCCAGTAGTATCCGAGGGGGGGTAAGCAATGAGCAGTTCTTC | CASSIRGGVSNEQFF
NA | TRBJ2-4 | TRBV5-5 | TRBD2 | TGTGCCAGCAGCAGGGCGACTAGCCAATCCCCCATTCAGTACTTC | CASSRATSQSPIQYF
NA | TRBJ1-1 | TRBV2 | NA | TGTGCCAGCAATACACCAGACACTGAAGCTTTCTTT | CASNTPDTEAFF
NA | TRBJ1-2 | TRBV7-9 | NA | TGTGCCAGCAGCTTAGCCGGGGTTATCTATGGCTACACCTTC | CASSLAGVIYGYTF
NA | TRBJ1-1 | TRBV18 | TRBD1 | TGTGCCAGCTCACCCTTTGACAGGGTGACTGAAGCTTTCTTT | CASSPFDRVTEAFF
NA | TRBJ2-7 | TRBV10-3 | NA | TGTGCCATCAGCCGGGAAGGATTTATTTACGAGCAGTACTTC | CAISREGFIYEQYF
NA | TRBJ2-3 | TRBV4-1 | TRBD2 | TGCGCCAGCAGCCAGCCCGTTAGCGGGAGGAGGGATACGCAGTATTTT | CASSQPVSGRRDTQYF
NA | TRBJ1-2 | TRBV19 | TRBD1 | TGTGCCAGTAGTTTTACAGGGGAGACTGGCTACACCTTC | CASSFTGETGYTF
NA | TRBJ2-7 | TRBV6-5 | TRBD1 | TGTGCCAGCAGTTATTTAATGGGACAGGGGACGGGCGAGCAGTACTTC | CASSYLMGQGTGEQYF
NA | TRBJ1-1 | TRBV5-6 | NA | TGTGCCAGCAGCTTACGTGGGGACTCCCGAGCTTTCTTT | CASSLRGDSRAFF
NA | TRBJ2-7 | TRBV15 | NA | TGTGCCACCAGCAGAGATCGGGTACAGGCCTCCTACGAGCAGTACTTC | CATSRDRVQASYEQYF
NA | TRBJ2-3 | TRBV7-9 | TRBD2 | TGTGCCAGCAGCCGAGTGAGCGGGGGGGCAAGGAATACGCAGTATTTT | CASSRVSGGARNTQYF
NA | TRBJ2-2 | TRBV4-2 | TRBD2 | TGTGCCAGCAGCCAACGAGGACTAGCGGGAGCCGTCGGGGAGCTGTTTTTT | CASSQRGLAGAVGELFF
NA | TRBJ1-1 | TRBV6-2/TRBV6-3 | NA | TGTGCCAGCAGCATTACAGGGAGGAACACTGAAGCTTTCTTT | CASSITGRNTEAFF
NA | TRBJ2-1 | TRBV6-5 | TRBD2 | TGTGCCAGCAGAGGGGCGGGAGTGGGCCGCAATGAGCAGTTCTTC | CASRGAGVGRNEQFF
NA | TRBJ2-7 | TRBV5-6 | TRBD2 | TGTGCCAGCAGCTTGGGACAGCGGGATCTAATCGAGCAGTACTTC | CASSLGQRDLIEQYF
NA | TRBJ2-3 | TRBV11-2 | NA | TGTGCCAGCAGCTTAGACAGGGGCACAGATACGCAGTATTTT | CASSLDRGTDTQYF
NA | TRBJ2-6 | TRBV19 | TRBD1 | TGTGCCAGTAGCGAAACAGGGGCTGGGGCCAACGTCCTGACTTTC | CASSETGAGANVLTF
NA | TRBJ2-1 | TRBV12-3/TRBV12-4 | NA | TGTGCCAGCAGCGAGAGAGAGGTCAATGAGCAGTTCTTC | CASSEREVNEQFF
NA | TRBJ2-1 | TRBV27 | TRBD2 | TGTGCCAGCAGTCGAACCCCTGCACTAGCGGGGCAAACCAATGAGCAGTTCTTC | CASSRTPALAGQTNEQFF
NA | TRBJ2-7 | TRBV12-3/TRBV12-4 | TRBD1 | TGTGCCAGCAGTCGGGACAGGGGCTACGAGCAGTACTTC | CASSRDRGYEQYF
NA | TRBJ1-3 | TRBV7-6 | NA | TGTGCCAGCAGCTCCTTAAACCCGGGATCCTCTGGAAACACCATATATTTT | CASSSLNPGSSGNTIYF
many | TRBJ1-2 | TRBV3-1/TRBV3-2 | NA | TGTGCCAGCAGCCAACAAGCCCGAGGGGGCTACACCTTC | CASSQQARGGYTF
NA | TRBJ2-5 | TRBV18 | TRBD1 | TGTGCCAGCTCACCGGGACAGGGTTCCCAAGAGACCCAGTACTTC | CASSPGQGSQETQYF
once | TRBJ2-2 | TRBV2 | TRBD1 | TGTGCCAGCAGGGGACAGACGAACACCGGGGAGCTGTTTTTT | CASRGQTNTGELFF
NA | TRBJ2-5 | TRBV18 | TRBD2 | TGTGCCAGCTCGCCCGGACAGCGACTAGCGGGAGGCGAAGAGACCCAGTACTTC | CASSPGQRLAGGEETQYF
NA | TRBJ1-2 | TRBV12-3/TRBV12-4 | NA | TGTGCCAGCAGTTTTGGACAGAGTTATGGCTACACCTTC | CASSFGQSYGYTF
NA | TRBJ1-2 | TRBV6-5 | NA | TGTGCCAGCAGGAGCACGAACTGGGCCTATGGCTACACCTTC | CASRSTNWAYGYTF
once | TRBJ2-1 | TRBV6-8 | NA | TGTGCCAGCAGTTATAAGCGACTCCCCGGGGGCAATGAGCAGTTCTTC | CASSYKRLPGGNEQFF
NA | TRBJ2-5 | TRBV10-3 | NA | TGTGCCATCAGTGAGATGGAGTACCAAGAGACCCAGTACTTC | CAISEMEYQETQYF
NA | TRBJ2-2 | TRBV7-9 | NA | TGTGCCAGCAGTCCAGAGGGCCCGCTAAACACCGGGGAGCTGTTTTTT | CASSPEGPLNTGELFF
NA | TRBJ1-5 | TRBV3-1/TRBV3-2 | NA | TGTGCCAGCAGCCAAGGGAACAGGGATCAGCCCCAGCATTTT | CASSQGNRDQPQHF
NA | TRBJ1-5 | TRBV19 | TRBD1 | TGTGCCAGTAGGAGGACCGGACAGGGGCATTCTAGCAATCAGCCCCAGCATTTT | CASRRTGQGHSSNQPQHF
NA | TRBJ1-2 | TRBV5-1 | NA | TGCGCCAGCAGCTTGGCGGGGGGCCGGGGCTATGGCTACACCTTC | CASSLAGGRGYGYTF
NA | TRBJ2-4 | TRBV3-1/TRBV3-2 | TRBD2 | TGTGCCAGCAGCCAAGGGACTAGCGGCGGAGGGAGGTACTTC | CASSQGTSGGGRYF
NA | TRBJ2-1 | TRBV29-1 | NA | TGCAGCGTTGAAGAGTTGGGGCAGGGCAATGAGCAGTTCTTC | CSVEELGQGNEQFF
NA | TRBJ2-2 | TRBV7-6 | TRBD1 | TGTGCCAGCAGCTCTCGAATCCGGGACAGAAGCACCGGGGAGCTGTTTTTT | CASSSRIRDRSTGELFF
NA | TRBJ2-6 | TRBV5-1 | TRBD1 | TGCGCCAGCAGCCCAAGACAGGGCCAGAGCTCTGGGGCCAACGTCCTGACTTTC | CASSPRQGQSSGANVLTF
NA | TRBJ1-1 | TRBV19 | NA | TGTGCCAGTAGTATAGATGTCCGAGCTGAAGCTTTCTTT | CASSIDVRAEAFF
few | TRBJ1-5 | TRBV2 | NA | TGTGCCAGCAGGTCGGGACTCTATAGCAATCAGCCCCAGCATTTT | CASRSGLYSNQPQHF
NA | TRBJ1-6 | TRBV10-1 | TRBD1 | TGCGCCAGCAGTGCGGGACAGACTAATTCACCCCTCCACTTT | CASSAGQTNSPLHF
NA | TRBJ2-5 | TRBV3-1/TRBV3-2 | TRBD2 | TGTGCCAGCAGCTTAAGACTAGCGGGACAAGAGACCCAGTACTTC | CASSLRLAGQETQYF
NA | TRBJ1-1 | TRBV7-9 | NA | TGTGCCAGCAGCTTGATGGGGGAGGTGAACACTGAAGCTTTCTTT | CASSLMGEVNTEAFF
few | TRBJ1-6 | TRBV5-8 | NA | TGTGCCAGCAGCTTGGGGACAACCTATAATTCACCCCTCCACTTT | CASSLGTTYNSPLHF
NA | TRBJ2-2 | TRBV10-2 | TRBD2 | TGCGCCAGCAGTGAGTCCACTAGCGGGGGAGGGGAGCTGTTTTTT | CASSESTSGGGELFF
NA | TRBJ1-5 | TRBV28 | TRBD1 | TGTGCCAGCAGGCCTGGACAGGGAGGTCAGCCCCAGCATTTT | CASRPGQGGQPQHF
NA | TRBJ1-3 | TRBV9 | NA | TGTGCCAGCAGCCCGCTTTCGAGCTCTGGAAACACCATATATTTT | CASSPLSSSGNTIYF
NA | TRBJ1-2 | TRBV2 | TRBD1 | TGTGCCAGCAGAGAGGCCTCAGGGGGCAAAGGCTACACCTTC | CASREASGGKGYTF
few | TRBJ1-1 | TRBV10-3 | TRBD1 | TGTGCCATCAGTGACTCCCTTGGGACAGGGGAGAACACTGAAGCTTTCTTT | CAISDSLGTGENTEAFF
NA | TRBJ1-2 | TRBV7-8 | TRBD1 | TGTGCCAGCAGCCAGACAGGGGGCGGTGGCTACACCTTC | CASSQTGGGGYTF
few | TRBJ1-2 | TRBV7-9 | NA | TGTGCCAGCAGCTTAGAAGAGGGCGGCTACACCTTC | CASSLEEGGYTF
NA | TRBJ1-2 | TRBV11-2 | TRBD1 | TGTGCCAGCAGCTTAGTTCTCCCCCCGAGACAGGGGAGGGACACCTTC | CASSLVLPPRQGRDTF
NA | TRBJ1-1 | TRBV10-3 | TRBD1 | TGTGCCATCACTGCAGGGGGGATGAACACTGAAGCTTTCTTT | CAITAGGMNTEAFF
NA | TRBJ2-1 | TRBV6-2/TRBV6-3 | NA | TGTGCCAGCAGCCGGACATACAATGAGCAGTTCTTC | CASSRTYNEQFF
NA | TRBJ1-5 | TRBV27 | TRBD1 | TGTGCCAGCAGTTTAGGGACAGGGGGCAATCAGCCCCAGCATTTT | CASSLGTGGNQPQHF
few | TRBJ1-2 | TRBV7-2 | NA | TGTGCCAGCAGTACAGGTCCGTCGGGCTACACCTTC | CASSTGPSGYTF
NA | TRBJ2-4 | TRBV3-1/TRBV3-2 | NA | TGTGCCAGCAGCCAAGCTAGTCTCCTAGCCAAAAACATTCAGTACTTC | CASSQASLLAKNIQYF